The clone carrying this T cell receptor beta chain was observed many times. Its antigen is unidentified. Noted time point: sample taken at primary tumor resection. The sequenced material consisted of unsorted whole RNA from tumor, nontumor lung or frozen PBMC. The sample originates from a study of spatial heterogeneity in lung cancer. Trimming removed 0 bases at V and 15 bases at J, with 13 bases between. CDR3 length equals 12 residues. Per germline, CDR1 SGHDT and CDR2 YYEEEE. Study findings and constraints: Counts that tracked tumor mutation counts were those of expanded intratumoral alpha and beta TCRs. Ubiquitous and regional expanded TCR counts correlated with ubiquitous and regional nonsynonymous mutations, respectively. About 6.5% of tumor T cells for alpha chains and less than 15% for beta chains were estimated to be covered.

A single record per CDR3 protein comes from TCRdb applying MiXCR to the 5' RACE reads. Among around 26,000 distinct CDR3 sequences listed, around 8.5% were seen once. The input for sequencing was lung tumor tissue, taken at surgery. The chain employs TRBV5-6 and TRBJ2-1; TRBD1 might be the D (6 bases). The TCR was taken from a male donor with early-stage non-small cell lung cancer. CDR3 nucleotides: TGTGCCAGCAGCTTGGCGGACAGTCAACGGTTCTTC. Encoded protein: CASSLADSQRFF. The variable domain in full, with the rest retrieved from reference TRBV5-6 and TRBJ2-1, is DAGVTQSPTHLIKTRGQQVTLRCSPKSGHDTVSWYQQALGQGPQFIFQYYEEEERQRGNFPDRFSGHQFPNYSSELNVNALLLGDSALYLCASSLADSQRFFGPGTRLTVL.